The 14 T cell receptor beta chains below were found in one sample sequenced in a study of T cells after yellow fever vaccination. TCRdb used MiXCR to reprocess the 5' RACE reads, holding one entry per CDR3 protein. In the table there are fewer than 350,000 distinct CDR3 sequences, around 4.3% of which are singletons. Material: PBMCs, obtained 15 days after the yellow fever booster vaccination. The receptors were sampled from a young man who received the YFV17D yellow fever vaccine.

This clonotype has ten or more counts. The V gene is TRBV20-1, the J gene TRBJ1-3, with a possible D match to TRBD1 (6 bases). The CDR3 has 14 amino acids. The V end lost 3 bases, the J end lost 2 bases, and 11 bases lay between the germline ends. Per the germline V gene, CDR1 is DFQATT and CDR2 is SNEGSKA (reference sequence). The CDR3 region is CSARSGEAGNTIYF. In nucleotides, the CDR3 is TGCAGTGCTAGGTCAGGGGAGGCTGGAAACACCATATATTTT.

In this sample, this clonotype turned up many times. This rearrangement joins TRBV10-3 to TRBJ2-1, with D unresolved. The CDR3 is 14 amino acids. Germline V gene sequence: CDR1 ENHRY, CDR2 SYGVKD. The ends were cut back, 8 bases at V and 1 base at J, with 12 bases in the middle. Written as DNA, the CDR3 is TGTGCCATCCGACGGTTAGGGTCCTACAATGAGCAGTTCTTC. Translated: CAIRRLGSYNEQFF.

This clonotype was recorded at least ten times. The chain recombines TRBV7-9 with TRBJ2-3, with 11 bases identical to TRBD1. Germline trimming cut 4 bases from V and 6 bases from J; bases unmatched to any gene: 6. The CDR3 extends over 15 amino acids. Germline-derived CDR1 and CDR2 are SEHNR and FQNEAQ (reference sequence). The CDR3 region is CASSSADRGRDTQYF. In nucleotides, the CDR3 is TGTGCCAGCAGCTCCGCGGACAGGGGGCGGGATACGCAGTATTTT. Using reference TRBV7-9 and TRBJ2-3 for the parts outside the CDR3, the full variable domain is DTGVSQNPRHKITKRGQNVTFRCDPISEHNRLYWYRQTLGQGPEFLTYFQNEAQLEKSRLLSDRFSAERPKGSFSTLEIQRTEQGDSAMYLCASSSADRGRDTQYFGPGTRLTVL.

Notes on this clonotype: One base away lies a much larger clone, so this may be a sequencing read error. This chain links TRBV5-4 with TRBJ2-5; the D is unclear. CDR3 length equals 13 residues. Trimming shortened V by 0 bases and J by 5 bases, and 8 bases separated the two germline ends. Germline V gives CDR1 SGHNT, CDR2 YYREEE (reference sequence). Written as DNA, the CDR3 is TGTGCCAGCAGCTTGGAGGAGACGGAGACCCAGTACTTC. Translated, it gives CASSLEETETQYF.

This clonotype was observed a handful of times. The chain links TRBV20-1 to TRBJ2-6; 8 nucleotides agree with TRBD1. Trimming took 4 bases from V and 0 from J; bases not matched to a gene: 11. This CDR3 region has 18 residues. The germline V gene encodes CDR1 DFQATT and CDR2 SNEGSKA (reference sequence). The CDR3 reads CSATTGTGNPSGANVLTF. DNA of the CDR3: TGCAGTGCTACAACCGGGACAGGAAACCCCTCTGGGGCCAACGTCCTGACTTTC.

This rearrangement joins TRBV27 to TRBJ2-1, with D possibly being TRBD2 (5 bases). V lost 0 bases and J lost 2, with 11 bases in between. Germline lookup yields CDR1 MNHEY and CDR2 SMNVEV (reference sequence). CDR3 length equals 16 residues. The CDR3, as DNA: TGTGCCAGCAGTTTATCGTCGAGGGCCACCTACAATGAGCAGTTCTTC. Its protein product is CASSLSSRATYNEQFF.

This sequence joins TRBV7-9 and TRBJ2-1; 7 bases are shared with TRBD1. CDR1 SEHNR and CDR2 FQNEAQ come from the germline V gene (reference sequence). J lost 0 bases, V lost 5 bases, and 10 bases had no gene match. The CDR3 length is 17 residues. CDR3 amino acids: CASSLSPYRGSYNEQFF. The CDR3, as DNA: TGTGCCAGCAGCCTATCCCCCTACAGGGGCTCCTACAATGAGCAGTTCTTC.

This clonotype came up many times. CDR3 nucleotide sequence: TGCAGCGTTGGCGGGTCCGCCTACGAGCAGTACTTC. Protein sequence: CSVGGSAYEQYF. This chain connects TRBV29-1 to TRBJ2-7, with a weak D call TRBD2 (5 bases). Germline assignment: CDR1 SQVTM and CDR2 ANQGSEA. The V end was cut by 4 bases, the J end by 2 bases, with 9 bases between. The CDR3 has 12 residues.

The V and J genes are TRBV7-3 and TRBJ2-5; no firm D call. V shed 5 bases and J shed 2 bases, with 21 bases lying between them. The CDR3 has 17 amino acids. Germline loops: CDR1 SGHTA, CDR2 FQGTGA. CDR3 DNA: TGTGCCAGCAGCCGAACACTTCGGCTCCTCTATCAAGAGACCCAGTACTTC. It codes for CASSRTLRLLYQETQYF.

This clonotype has more than one count but fewer than ten. The chain combines TRBV5-1 with TRBJ1-1; D gene uncertain. Between the trimmed V and J ends, which lost 5 bases and 0 bases, there was a span of 8 bases. CDR3 length: 13 amino acids. Looked up from germline, CDR1 is SGHRS and CDR2 is YFSETQ. CDR3 sequence reads: CASRIKLNTEAFF. The CDR3 bases are TGCGCCAGCAGGATCAAGCTGAACACTGAAGCTTTCTTT.

Many counts were recorded for this clonotype. V and J are TRBV20-1 and TRBJ2-5; 9 positions agree with TRBD2. The CDR3 spans 14 residues. V was clipped by 0 bases and J by 10 bases; unmatched bases: 9. In germline, CDR1 is DFQATT, CDR2 SNEGSKA (reference sequence). CDR3 sequence reads: CSARDWRGGRVQYF. CDR3 coding DNA: TGCAGTGCTAGAGATTGGCGGGGGGGAAGGGTCCAGTACTTC.

This clonotype has only a few counts. The V and J genes are TRBV20-1 and TRBJ2-5, with 9 bases matching TRBD1. V was pared by 6 bases and J by 0 bases, with 11 bases of the junction left unmatched. Per the germline V gene, CDR1 is DFQATT and CDR2 is SNEGSKA (reference sequence). This CDR3 is 16 amino acids long. CDR3: CSARRRTGAHQETQYF. The CDR3 coding sequence is TGCAGTGCCCGGAGGCGGACAGGGGCCCACCAAGAGACCCAGTACTTC.

This clonotype was observed at least ten times. The chain uses TRBV12-3 or TRBV12-4 and TRBJ1-2; 10 bases agree with TRBD1. The CDR3 is 12 residues long. The V segment lost 8 bases and the J segment 8 bases; nucleotides outside the gene matches: 5. This chain's CDR3 is CASRDRGYGYTF. CDR3 DNA sequence: TGTGCCAGCCGGGACAGGGGCTACGGCTACACCTTC.

The rearrangement links TRBV27 to TRBJ1-1; the D gene is possibly TRBD1 (6 bases). V lost 6 bases, J lost 5 bases, and 22 bases lay in between. The CDR3 runs 16 residues. CDR1 is MNHEY, CDR2 SMNVEV, per germline (reference sequence). Written as DNA, the CDR3 is TGTGCCAGCAGCGGGTTACAGGGAAGAAGAGTTACTGAAGCTTTCTTT. Residues: CASSGLQGRRVTEAFF.